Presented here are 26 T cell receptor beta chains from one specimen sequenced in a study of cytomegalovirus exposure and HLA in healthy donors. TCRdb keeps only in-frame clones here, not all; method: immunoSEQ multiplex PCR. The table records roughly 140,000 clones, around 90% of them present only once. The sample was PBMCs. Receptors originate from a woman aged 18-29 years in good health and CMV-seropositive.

This CDR3 is CASSWGPGSWPQHF. In nucleotides, the CDR3 is TGTGCCAGCAGTTGGGGCCCCGGAAGTTGGCCCCAGCATTTT. The rearrangement joins TRBV6-1 to TRBJ1-5; a possible D gene is TRBD1 (5 bases). The CDR3 loop spans 14 amino acids. Deletions cut 5 bases from V and 9 bases from J, with 17 bases between. Germline V lookup: CDR1 MNHNS, CDR2 SASEGT.

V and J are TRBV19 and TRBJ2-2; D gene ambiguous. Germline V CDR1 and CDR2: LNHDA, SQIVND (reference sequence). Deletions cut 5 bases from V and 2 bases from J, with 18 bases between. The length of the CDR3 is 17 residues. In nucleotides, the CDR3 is TGTGCCAGTAGTCTCACCAACCACAGAATCAACACCGGGGAGCTGTTTTTT. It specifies CASSLTNHRINTGELFF.

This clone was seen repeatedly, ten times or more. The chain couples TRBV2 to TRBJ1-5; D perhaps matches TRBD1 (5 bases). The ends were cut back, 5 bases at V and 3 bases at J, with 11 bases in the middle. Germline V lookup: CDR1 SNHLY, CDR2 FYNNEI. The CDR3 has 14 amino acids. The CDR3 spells CASSSDRNNQPQHF. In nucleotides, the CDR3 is TGTGCCAGCAGTTCCGACAGAAACAATCAGCCCCAGCATTTT. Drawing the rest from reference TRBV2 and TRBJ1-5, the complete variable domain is EPEVTQTPSHQVTQMGQEVILRCVPISNHLYFYWYRQILGQKVEFLVSFYNNEISEKSEIFDDQFSVERPDGSNFTLKIRSTKLEDSAMYFCASSSDRNNQPQHFGDGTRLSIL.

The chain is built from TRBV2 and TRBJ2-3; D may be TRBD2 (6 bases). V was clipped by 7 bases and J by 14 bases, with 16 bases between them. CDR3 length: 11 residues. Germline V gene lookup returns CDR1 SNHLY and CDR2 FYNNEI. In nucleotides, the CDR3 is TGTGCCAGCACCCCCTGGGCCGGGGGGTATTTT. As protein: CASTPWAGGYF. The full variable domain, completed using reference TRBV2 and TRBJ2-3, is EPEVTQTPSHQVTQMGQEVILRCVPISNHLYFYWYRQILGQKVEFLVSFYNNEISEKSEIFDDQFSVERPDGSNFTLKIRSTKLEDSAMYFCASTPWAGGYFGPGTRLTVL.

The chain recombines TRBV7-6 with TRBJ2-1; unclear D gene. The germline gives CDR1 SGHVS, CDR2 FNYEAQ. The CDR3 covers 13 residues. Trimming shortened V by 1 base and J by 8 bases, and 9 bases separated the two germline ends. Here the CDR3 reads CASSLGNRDEQFF. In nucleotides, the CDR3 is TGTGCCAGCAGCTTAGGTAACCGGGATGAGCAGTTCTTC.

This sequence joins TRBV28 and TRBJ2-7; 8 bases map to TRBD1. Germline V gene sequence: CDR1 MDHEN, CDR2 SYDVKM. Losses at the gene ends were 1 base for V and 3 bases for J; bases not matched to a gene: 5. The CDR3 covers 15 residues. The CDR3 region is CASSLLQGASYEQYF. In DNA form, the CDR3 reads TGTGCCAGCAGTTTATTGCAGGGGGCCAGCTACGAGCAGTACTTC.

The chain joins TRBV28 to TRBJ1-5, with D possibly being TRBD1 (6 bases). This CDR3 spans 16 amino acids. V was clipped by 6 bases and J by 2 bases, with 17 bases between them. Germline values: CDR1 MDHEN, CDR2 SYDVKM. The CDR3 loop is CASRGAGNQGNQPQHF. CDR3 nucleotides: TGTGCCAGCAGGGGGGCAGGGAACCAAGGCAATCAGCCCCAGCATTTT.

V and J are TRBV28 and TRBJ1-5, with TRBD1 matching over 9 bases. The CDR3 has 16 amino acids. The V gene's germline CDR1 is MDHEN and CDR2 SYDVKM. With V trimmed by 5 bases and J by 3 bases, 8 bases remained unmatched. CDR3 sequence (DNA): TGTGCCAGCAGTCCCACCGGGACAGGGTACAATCAGCCCCAGCATTTT. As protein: CASSPTGTGYNQPQHF. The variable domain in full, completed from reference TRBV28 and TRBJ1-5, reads DVKVTQSSRYLVKRTGEKVFLECVQDMDHENMFWYRQDPGLGLRLIYFSYDVKMKEKGDIPEGYSVSREKKERFSLILESASTNQTSMYLCASSPTGTGYNQPQHFGDGTRLSIL.

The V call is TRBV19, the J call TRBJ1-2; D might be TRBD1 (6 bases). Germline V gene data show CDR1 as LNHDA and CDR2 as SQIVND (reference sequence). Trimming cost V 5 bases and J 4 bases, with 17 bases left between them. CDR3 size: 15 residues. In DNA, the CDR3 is TGTGCCAGTAGTCCCGCCCTCAGGGGATCCTATGGCTACACCTTC. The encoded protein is CASSPALRGSYGYTF. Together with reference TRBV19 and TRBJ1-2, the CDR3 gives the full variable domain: DGGITQSPKYLFRKEGQNVTLSCEQNLNHDAMYWYRQDPGQGLRLIYYSQIVNDFQKGDIAEGYSVSREKKESFPLTVTSAQKNPTAFYLCASSPALRGSYGYTFGSGTRLTVV.

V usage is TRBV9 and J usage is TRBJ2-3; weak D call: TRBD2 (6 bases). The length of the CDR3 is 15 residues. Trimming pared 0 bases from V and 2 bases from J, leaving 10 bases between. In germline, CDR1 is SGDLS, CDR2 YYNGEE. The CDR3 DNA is TGTGCCAGCAGCGTAGGGTTAGCGGACACAGATACGCAGTATTTT. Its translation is CASSVGLADTDTQYF.

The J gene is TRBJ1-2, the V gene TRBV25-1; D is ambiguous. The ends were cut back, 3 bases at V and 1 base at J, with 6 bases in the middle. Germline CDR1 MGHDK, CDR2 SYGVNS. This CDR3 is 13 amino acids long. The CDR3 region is CASSDSYNYGYTF. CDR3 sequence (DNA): TGTGCCAGCAGTGACAGTTATAACTATGGCTACACCTTC.

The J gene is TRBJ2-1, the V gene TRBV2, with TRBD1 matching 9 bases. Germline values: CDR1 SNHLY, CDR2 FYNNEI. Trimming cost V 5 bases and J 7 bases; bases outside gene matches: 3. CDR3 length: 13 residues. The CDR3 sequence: CASSQDRGNEQFF. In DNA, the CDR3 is TGTGCCAGCAGTCAGGACAGGGGAAATGAGCAGTTCTTC. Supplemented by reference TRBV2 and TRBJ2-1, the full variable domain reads EPEVTQTPSHQVTQMGQEVILRCVPISNHLYFYWYRQILGQKVEFLVSFYNNEISEKSEIFDDQFSVERPDGSNFTLKIRSTKLEDSAMYFCASSQDRGNEQFFGPGTRLTVL.

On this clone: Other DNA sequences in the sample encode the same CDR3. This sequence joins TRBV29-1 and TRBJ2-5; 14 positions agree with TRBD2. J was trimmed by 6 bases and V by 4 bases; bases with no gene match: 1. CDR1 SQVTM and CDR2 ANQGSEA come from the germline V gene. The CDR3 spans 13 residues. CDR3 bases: TGCAGCGTTGGACTAGCGGGGGGGCAGACCCAGTACTTC. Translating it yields CSVGLAGGQTQYF.

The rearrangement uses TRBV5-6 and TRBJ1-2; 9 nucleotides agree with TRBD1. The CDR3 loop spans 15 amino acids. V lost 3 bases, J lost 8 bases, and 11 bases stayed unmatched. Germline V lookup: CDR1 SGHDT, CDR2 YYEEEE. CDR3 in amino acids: CASSSTIQGAGGYTF. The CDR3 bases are TGTGCCAGCAGCTCAACCATACAGGGGGCCGGGGGCTACACCTTC. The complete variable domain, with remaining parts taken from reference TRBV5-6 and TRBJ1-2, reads DAGVTQSPTHLIKTRGQQVTLRCSPKSGHDTVSWYQQALGQGPQFIFQYYEEEERQRGNFPDRFSGHQFPNYSSELNVNALLLGDSALYLCASSSTIQGAGGYTFGSGTRLTVV.

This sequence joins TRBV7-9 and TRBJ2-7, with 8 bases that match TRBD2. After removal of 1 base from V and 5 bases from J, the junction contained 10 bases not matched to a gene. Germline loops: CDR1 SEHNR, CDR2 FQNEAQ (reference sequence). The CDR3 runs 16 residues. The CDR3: CASSLDRAGDANEQYF. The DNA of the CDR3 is TGTGCCAGCAGCTTAGATCGAGCGGGGGACGCTAACGAGCAGTACTTC. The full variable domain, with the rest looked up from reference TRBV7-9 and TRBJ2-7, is DTGVSQNPRHKITKRGQNVTFRCDPISEHNRLYWYRQTLGQGPEFLTYFQNEAQLEKSRLLSDRFSAERPKGSFSTLEIQRTEQGDSAMYLCASSLDRAGDANEQYFGPGTRLTVT.

The CDR3 DNA follows: TGCGCCAGCAGCTCTTCTATCCGGGACACGAGCTCCTATAATTCACCCCTCCACTTT. This codes for CASSSSIRDTSSYNSPLHF. The chain recombines TRBV5-1 with TRBJ1-6, with D tentatively TRBD1 (6 bases). Germline V gives CDR1 SGHRS, CDR2 YFSETQ. The CDR3 loop spans 19 amino acids. Trimming pared 3 bases from V and 0 bases from J, leaving 19 bases between.

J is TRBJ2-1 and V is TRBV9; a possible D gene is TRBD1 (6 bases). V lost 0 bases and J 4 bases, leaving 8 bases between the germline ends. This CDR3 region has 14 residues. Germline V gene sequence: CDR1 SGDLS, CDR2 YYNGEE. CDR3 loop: CASSVERGYNEQFF. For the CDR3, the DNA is TGTGCCAGCAGCGTAGAGAGGGGGTACAATGAGCAGTTCTTC. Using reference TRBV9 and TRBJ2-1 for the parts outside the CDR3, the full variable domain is DSGVTQTPKHLITATGQRVTLRCSPRSGDLSVYWYQQSLDQGLQFLIQYYNGEERAKGNILERFSAQQFPDLHSELNLSSLELGDSALYFCASSVERGYNEQFFGPGTRLTVL.

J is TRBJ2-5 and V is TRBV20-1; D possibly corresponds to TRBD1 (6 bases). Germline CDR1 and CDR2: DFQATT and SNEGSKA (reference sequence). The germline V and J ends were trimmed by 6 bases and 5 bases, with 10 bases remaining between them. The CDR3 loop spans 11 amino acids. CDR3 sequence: CSARGGETQYF. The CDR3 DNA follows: TGCAGTGCCAGGGGTGGCGAGACCCAGTACTTC.

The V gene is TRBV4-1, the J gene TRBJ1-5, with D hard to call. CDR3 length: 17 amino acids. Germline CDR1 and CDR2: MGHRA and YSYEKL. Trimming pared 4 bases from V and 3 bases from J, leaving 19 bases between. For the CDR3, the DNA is TGCGCCAGCAGCCTAAGAAGCCCCGGGGTCCCCAATCAGCCCCAGCATTTT. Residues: CASSLRSPGVPNQPQHF.

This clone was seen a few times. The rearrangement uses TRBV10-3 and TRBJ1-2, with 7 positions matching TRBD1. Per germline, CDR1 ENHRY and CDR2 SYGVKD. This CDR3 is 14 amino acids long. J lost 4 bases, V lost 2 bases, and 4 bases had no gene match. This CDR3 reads CAISEGDRVYGYTF. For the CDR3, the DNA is TGTGCCATCAGTGAGGGCGACAGGGTCTATGGCTACACCTTC.

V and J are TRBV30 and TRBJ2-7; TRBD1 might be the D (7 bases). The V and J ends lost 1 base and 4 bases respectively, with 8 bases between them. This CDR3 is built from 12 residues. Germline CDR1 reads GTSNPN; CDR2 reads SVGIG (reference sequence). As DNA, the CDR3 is TGTGCCTGGAGTGCAGGGGGGTACGAGCAGTACTTC. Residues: CAWSAGGYEQYF.

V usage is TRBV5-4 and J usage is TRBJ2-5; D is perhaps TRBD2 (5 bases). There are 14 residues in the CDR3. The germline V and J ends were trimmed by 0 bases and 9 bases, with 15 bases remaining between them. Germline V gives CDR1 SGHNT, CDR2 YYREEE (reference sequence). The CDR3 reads CASSLEGGQRSQYF. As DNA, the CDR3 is TGTGCCAGCAGCTTGGAAGGCGGGCAACGGTCCCAGTACTTC.

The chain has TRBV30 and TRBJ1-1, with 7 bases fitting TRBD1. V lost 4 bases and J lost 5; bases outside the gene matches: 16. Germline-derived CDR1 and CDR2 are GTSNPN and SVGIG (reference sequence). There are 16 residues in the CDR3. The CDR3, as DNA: TGTGCCTGGATGACGAAATTGGGGGACAGAAGGACTGAAGCTTTCTTT. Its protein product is CAWMTKLGDRRTEAFF.

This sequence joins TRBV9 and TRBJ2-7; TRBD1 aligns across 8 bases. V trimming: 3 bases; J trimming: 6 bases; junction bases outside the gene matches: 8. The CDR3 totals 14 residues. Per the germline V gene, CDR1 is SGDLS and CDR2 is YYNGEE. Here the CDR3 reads CASSAGTGWGEQYF. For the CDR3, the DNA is TGTGCCAGCAGCGCGGGGACAGGATGGGGCGAGCAGTACTTC. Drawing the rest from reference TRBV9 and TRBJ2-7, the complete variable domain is DSGVTQTPKHLITATGQRVTLRCSPRSGDLSVYWYQQSLDQGLQFLIQYYNGEERAKGNILERFSAQQFPDLHSELNLSSLELGDSALYFCASSAGTGWGEQYFGPGTRLTVT.

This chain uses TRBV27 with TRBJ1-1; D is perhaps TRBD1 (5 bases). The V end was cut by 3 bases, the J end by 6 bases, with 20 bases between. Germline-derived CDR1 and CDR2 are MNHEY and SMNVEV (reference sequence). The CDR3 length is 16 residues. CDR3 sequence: CASSLLGPRGVSEAFF. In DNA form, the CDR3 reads TGTGCCAGCAGTTTGTTGGGTCCACGGGGGGTCTCTGAAGCTTTCTTT.

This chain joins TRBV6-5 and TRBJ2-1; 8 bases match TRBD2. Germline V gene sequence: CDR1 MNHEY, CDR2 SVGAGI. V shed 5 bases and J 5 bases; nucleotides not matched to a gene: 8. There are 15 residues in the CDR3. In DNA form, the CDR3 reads TGTGCCAGCAGTCCCAGCGGGAGTTACCACAATGAGCAGTTCTTC. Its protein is CASSPSGSYHNEQFF.